This T cell receptor beta chain was observed in a study of cytomegalovirus exposure and HLA in healthy donors. Study observations and caveats: Specificity of a few CMV-associated chains for CMV antigens was verified in vitro.

Only a few counts were recorded for this clone. The antigen remains unidentified. Germline CDR1 reads SGHNT; CDR2 reads YYREEE (reference sequence). Deletions cut 0 bases from V and 5 bases from J, with 12 bases between. The CDR3 loop spans 14 amino acids. The PCR ran on 60 Vbeta and 13 Jbeta primers. Authors' analysis steps: About 12 million of the roughly 80 million unique TCR beta chains counted in a later analysis were shared. Assay: immunoSEQ multiplex PCR; the TCRdb copy retains only in-frame clones and omits some. The V and J calls and clone size are taken from that table; D and trimming were inferred from the DNA. The sample has approximately 150,000 clones, 60% to 85% seen once.

Sequenced sample: PBMCs. The chain couples TRBV5-4 to TRBJ2-7; D is possibly TRBD1 (5 bases). The TCR originated in a young woman in good health and CMV-seronegative. CDR3 sequence: CASSLDPGLNEQYF. In DNA, the CDR3 is TGTGCCAGCAGCTTGGACCCAGGGCTGAACGAGCAGTACTTC.